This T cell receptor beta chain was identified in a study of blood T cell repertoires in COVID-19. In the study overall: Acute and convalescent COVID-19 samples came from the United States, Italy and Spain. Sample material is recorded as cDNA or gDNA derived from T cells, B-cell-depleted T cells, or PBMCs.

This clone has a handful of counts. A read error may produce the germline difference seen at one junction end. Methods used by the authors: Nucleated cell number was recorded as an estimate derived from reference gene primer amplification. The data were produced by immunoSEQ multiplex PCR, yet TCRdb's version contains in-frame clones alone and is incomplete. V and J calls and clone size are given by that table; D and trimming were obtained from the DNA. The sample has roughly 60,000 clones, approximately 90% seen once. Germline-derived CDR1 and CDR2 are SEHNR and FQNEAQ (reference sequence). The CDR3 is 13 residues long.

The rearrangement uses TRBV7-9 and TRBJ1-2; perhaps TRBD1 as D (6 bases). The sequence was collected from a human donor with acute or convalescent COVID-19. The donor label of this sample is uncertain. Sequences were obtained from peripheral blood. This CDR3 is CASSLARGAGYTF. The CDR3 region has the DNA TGTGCCAGCAGCCTAGCGCGGGGGGCGGGCTACACCTTC.